The entry that follows covers one T cell receptor beta chain sequence. Antigen: not known. Germline loops: CDR1 SNHLY, CDR2 FYNNEI. CDR3 size: 16 residues. V lost 4 bases, J lost 0 bases, and 13 bases lay in between. cDNA prepared by RNA extraction and subsequent reverse transcription served as the template for sequencing. Profiling relied on immunoSEQ multiplex PCR, and the TCRdb table lists in-frame clones only, not all of them. The sample carries about 150,000 clones, approximately 87% recorded once. These data are taken from a study of CD8+ T cells in alopecia areata. Regarding the study as a whole: Between patients, shared TCR sequences were less clear than in mice. This was possibly due in part to HLA diversity in the patient population.

Sampling of alopecia areata patients yielded lesional scalp punch biopsies as well as peripheral blood. The chain uses TRBV2 and TRBJ1-5; D gene unclear. Here the sequenced sample was CD8+ T cells sorted from blood, taken at week 0. This TCR was recovered from a human donor with alopecia areata. The CDR3 is CASSVTQSHSNQPQHF. The CDR3 DNA follows: TGTGCCAGCAGTGTGACACAGTCTCATAGCAATCAGCCCCAGCATTTT.